This note documents a single T cell receptor beta chain sequence. Its target is unknown. This entry is derived from a study of cytomegalovirus exposure and HLA in healthy donors. Whole-study results and caveats: TCR beta chains numbering about 160 were designated cytomegalovirus-associated. According to an earlier analysis, most TCR beta V segments yielded productive rearrangements about 90% or about 30% of the time.

This CDR3 comprises 19 residues. V lost 7 bases to trimming and J lost 1 base; unmatched junction nucleotides: 17. Germline CDR1 and CDR2: SEHNR and FQNEAQ (reference sequence). This PCR relied on a set of 60 Vbeta primers and 13 Jbeta primers. Repertoires were generated with immunoSEQ multiplex PCR, while TCRdb's copy carries only in-frame clones and drops some. The table has some 140,000 clones, 75% to 85% seen once. The TCR was taken from a woman between 35 and 50 years old in good health and CMV-seropositive. Sequencing used PBMCs. V is TRBV7-9 and J is TRBJ2-2; TRBD2 matches 8 bases. The chain's CDR3 is CASTKLAGPQGWNTGELFF. CDR3 nucleotide sequence: TGTGCCAGCACCAAATTAGCGGGACCTCAAGGATGGAACACCGGGGAGCTGTTTTTT.